A single sample is the source of the 25 T cell receptor beta chains below, sequenced in a study of beta chain features in type 1 diabetes. All of the isolated RNA was reverse transcribed, so expressed TCRB transcripts were sequenced. Profiling relied on immunoSEQ multiplex PCR, and the TCRdb table lists in-frame clones only, not all of them. The sample gives roughly 230,000 clones, 9% to 10% of which show up once; 0.03% to 0.04% is in the top ten. Input material: naive CD4+ T cells from blood. The receptors originated from a woman under 30 in good health.

This clone has more than one count but fewer than ten. V and J are TRBV11-2 and TRBJ2-1, with TRBD1 matching 7 bases. Unmatched junction bases numbered 7, after V lost 5 bases and J lost 6 bases. Germline loops: CDR1 SGHAT, CDR2 FQNNGV. The CDR3 is made up of 14 amino acids. The CDR3 bases are TGTGCCAGCAGCGCGTACAGGGGCTCCAATGAGCAGTTCTTC. This gives the protein CASSAYRGSNEQFF. Full variable domain (missing parts from reference TRBV11-2 and TRBJ2-1): EAGVAQSPRYKIIEKRQSVAFWCNPISGHATLYWYQQILGQGPKLLIQFQNNGVVDDSQLPKDRFSAERLKGVDSTLKIQPAKLEDSAVYLCASSAYRGSNEQFFGPGTRLTVL.

Turning to this clone: This same CDR3 is encoded by further DNA sequences in the sample. The chain has TRBV5-1 and TRBJ1-1; D possibly corresponds to TRBD1 (5 bases). Germline-derived CDR1 and CDR2 are SGHRS and YFSETQ. V was pared by 2 bases and J by 0 bases, with 8 bases between. The CDR3 spans 14 residues. CDR3 in amino acids: CASSLTGLNTEAFF. The CDR3, as DNA: TGCGCCAGCAGCTTAACAGGTCTGAACACTGAAGCTTTCTTT. Filled out from reference TRBV5-1 and TRBJ1-1, the complete variable domain reads KAGVTQTPRYLIKTRGQQVTLSCSPISGHRSVSWYQQTPGQGLQFLFEYFSETQRNKGNFPGRFSGRQFSNSRSEMNVSTLELGDSALYLCASSLTGLNTEAFFGQGTRLTVV.

The rearrangement uses TRBV2 and TRBJ1-4, with D possibly TRBD1 on 6 matching bases. Germline V gives CDR1 SNHLY, CDR2 FYNNEI. There are 17 residues in the CDR3. The germline V and J ends were trimmed by 2 bases and 7 bases, with 20 bases remaining between them. Written as DNA, the CDR3 is TGTGCCAGCAGTGAACTAAGGGGAACGGGACAAGGTGAAAAACTGTTTTTT. Protein: CASSELRGTGQGEKLFF.

The chain recombines TRBV4-2 with TRBJ2-7; 12 nucleotides match TRBD2. There are 18 residues in the CDR3. Germline values: CDR1 LGHNA, CDR2 YNFKEQ. The J segment lost 0 bases and the V segment lost 4 bases, leaving 10 bases of the junction unmatched. This CDR3 reads CASSLGQLAGGSSYEQYF. Here the CDR3 DNA reads TGTGCCAGCAGCCTTGGGCAGCTAGCGGGAGGGTCCTCCTACGAGCAGTACTTC.

This clone was picked up a small number of times. This sequence joins TRBV30 and TRBJ2-2; 9 bases map to TRBD2. Germline trimming cut 2 bases from V and 1 base from J; bases unmatched to any gene: 5. Germline CDR1 reads GTSNPN; CDR2 reads SVGIG (reference sequence). The CDR3 runs 16 residues. The CDR3 region has the DNA TGTGCCTGGAGTAGGGGACTAGCTGTGAACACCGGGGAGCTGTTTTTT. This sequence encodes CAWSRGLAVNTGELFF.

This clone has more than one count but fewer than ten. The chain combines TRBV5-1 with TRBJ1-1, with D uncertain. The CDR3 has 14 residues. Germline assignment: CDR1 SGHRS and CDR2 YFSETQ. V lost 0 bases, J lost 0 bases, and 6 bases lay in between. The CDR3 here is CASSLGSMNTEAFF. Here the CDR3 DNA reads TGCGCCAGCAGCTTGGGAAGCATGAACACTGAAGCTTTCTTT.

This clone was counted a few times. This chain's CDR3 is CASSYRGLATYNEQFF. The DNA for the CDR3 is TGTGCCAGCAGTTACCGCGGCCTAGCCACCTACAATGAGCAGTTCTTC. V usage is TRBV6-5 and J usage is TRBJ2-1, with D maybe TRBD2 (5 bases). The germline V gene has CDR1 MNHEY and CDR2 SVGAGI. V was shortened by 2 bases and J by 2 bases, with 13 bases between the two germline ends. There are 16 residues in the CDR3.

This clone was observed a handful of times. This chain joins TRBV30 and TRBJ2-2, with D tentatively TRBD1 (6 bases). Germline lookup yields CDR1 GTSNPN and CDR2 SVGIG (reference sequence). The length of the CDR3 is 16 residues. The V end was cut by 0 bases, the J end by 2 bases, with 13 bases between. The CDR3 DNA reads as TGTGCCTGGAGTGTACTAAAGGGACACAACACCGGGGAGCTGTTTTTT. It encodes CAWSVLKGHNTGELFF.

This clone was observed a handful of times. The chain combines TRBV6-5 with TRBJ2-7, with D possibly TRBD1 on 6 matching bases. Per germline, CDR1 MNHEY and CDR2 SVGAGI. This CDR3 spans 16 amino acids. Trimming took off 2 bases at V and 5 bases at J, with 19 bases between the two ends. For the CDR3, the DNA is TGTGCCAGCAGTTACCGAAAAGGACAGCTTCCTAACGAGCAGTACTTC. It specifies CASSYRKGQLPNEQYF.

The chain carries TRBV6-1 and TRBJ2-7, with a weak D call TRBD2 (5 bases). V lost 1 base, J lost 3 bases, and 13 bases lay in between. This CDR3 is 15 amino acids long. Germline V gene sequence: CDR1 MNHNS, CDR2 SASEGT. The CDR3 is CASSEDPGLFYEQYF. CDR3 sequence (DNA): TGTGCCAGCAGTGAAGATCCCGGACTTTTCTACGAGCAGTACTTC.

The genes are TRBV27 and TRBJ1-6; D is unresolved. This CDR3 spans 14 amino acids. Trimming left V 8 bases short and J 2 bases short, with 10 bases between. Germline V gene data show CDR1 as MNHEY and CDR2 as SMNVEV (reference sequence). This CDR3 is CASGPVPYNSPLHF. The CDR3, as DNA: TGTGCCAGCGGCCCTGTTCCCTATAATTCACCCCTCCACTTT.

This clone was recorded a few times. The chain links TRBV9 to TRBJ2-2; possible D gene TRBD1, 6 bases. This CDR3 comprises 16 residues. Germline CDR1 reads SGDLS; CDR2 reads YYNGEE. V was clipped by 3 bases and J by 0 bases, with 12 bases between them. For the CDR3, the DNA is TGTGCCAGCAGCGAGAGAGGACAGACGAACACCGGGGAGCTGTTTTTT. This encodes CASSERGQTNTGELFF.

There are a few counts of this clone. J is TRBJ1-1 and V is TRBV11-1, with 7 bases lining up with TRBD1. This CDR3 has 15 residues. Germline lookup yields CDR1 SGHAT and CDR2 FQDESV (reference sequence). Germline trimming cut 5 bases from V and 0 bases from J; bases unmatched to any gene: 6. CDR3 region: CASSLKGQMNTEAFF. The CDR3 DNA reads TGTGCCAGCAGCCTAAAGGGACAGATGAACACTGAAGCTTTCTTT.

The chain uses TRBV27 and TRBJ1-6; 12 nucleotides align to TRBD1. The CDR3 spans 16 residues. V gave up 4 bases and J gave up 8 bases; unmatched junction bases: 6. Germline CDR1 and CDR2: MNHEY and SMNVEV (reference sequence). CDR3 sequence (DNA): TGTGCCAGCAGTTCGAGGGACAGGGGGCTATATTCACCCCTCCACTTT. This codes for CASSSRDRGLYSPLHF.

This clone has just a few counts. In the same sample, other DNA sequences code for this CDR3. The chain has TRBV2 and TRBJ1-1; D gene uncertain. CDR3 length: 13 amino acids. V dropped 3 bases and J dropped 0 bases, with 5 bases sitting between them. Germline lookup yields CDR1 SNHLY and CDR2 FYNNEI. In DNA form, the CDR3 reads TGTGCCAGCAGTGAGGGCGTGAACACTGAAGCTTTCTTT. This encodes CASSEGVNTEAFF.

This clone was seen a few times. This sequence joins TRBV6-5 and TRBJ1-2, with D hard to call. With 2 bases removed from V and 1 base from J, the gap between germline ends came to 11 bases. The germline V gene has CDR1 MNHEY and CDR2 SVGAGI. There are 15 residues in the CDR3. The CDR3 spells CASSYVRGGNYGYTF. CDR3 in DNA: TGTGCCAGCAGTTACGTTCGGGGAGGTAACTATGGCTACACCTTC.

V usage is TRBV30 and J usage is TRBJ1-5, with a weak D call TRBD1 (5 bases). The V end was cut by 3 bases, the J end by 7 bases, with 22 bases between. Germline V gives CDR1 GTSNPN, CDR2 SVGIG (reference sequence). This CDR3 is 16 amino acids long. The CDR3 loop is CAWSSSRQTFWQPQHF. CDR3 DNA sequence: TGTGCCTGGAGCAGCTCCCGACAGACGTTTTGGCAGCCCCAGCATTTT.

The rearrangement links TRBV4-1 to TRBJ1-3; D is unclear. Germline lookup yields CDR1 MGHRA and CDR2 YSYEKL. V was trimmed by 1 base and J by 4 bases, leaving 8 bases between them. This CDR3 comprises 14 residues. CDR3 bases: TGCGCCAGCAGCCAAGGGGCTTCCGGAAACACCATATATTTT. It is translated as CASSQGASGNTIYF.

This clone has more than one count but fewer than ten. J is TRBJ2-7 and V is TRBV7-9; D ambiguous. Germline lookup yields CDR1 SEHNR and CDR2 FQNEAQ (reference sequence). The V and J ends lost 2 bases and 0 bases respectively, with 8 bases between them. The CDR3 contains 14 residues. The CDR3 is CASSLMTGSYEQYF. CDR3 sequence (DNA): TGTGCCAGCAGCTTAATGACTGGCTCCTACGAGCAGTACTTC.

This clone was picked up a small number of times. This chain joins TRBV6-1 and TRBJ2-7, with D possibly TRBD1 on 6 matching bases. Germline CDR1 MNHNS, CDR2 SASEGT. The CDR3 loop spans 14 amino acids. Trimming pared 5 bases from V and 4 bases from J, leaving 15 bases between. This CDR3 is CASSLGGQIYEQYF. DNA for the CDR3: TGTGCCAGCAGTTTAGGTGGACAGATTTACGAGCAGTACTTC.

This clone was counted a few times. The chain links TRBV19 to TRBJ1-5; D remains unclear. The ends were cut back, 1 base at V and 6 bases at J, with 13 bases in the middle. Germline V lookup: CDR1 LNHDA, CDR2 SQIVND (reference sequence). The CDR3 has 15 residues. CDR3 coding DNA: TGTGCCAGTAGTATAGTGGGCAGCGCGGGTCAGCCCCAGCATTTT. Protein sequence: CASSIVGSAGQPQHF.

This clone was seen ten or more times. The V gene is TRBV7-9, the J gene TRBJ2-2; the D gene is possibly TRBD1 (5 bases). This CDR3 comprises 13 residues. The V and J ends lost 5 bases and 1 base respectively, with 5 bases between them. The germline CDR1 and CDR2 sequences are SEHNR and FQNEAQ (reference sequence). This CDR3 reads CASSQGNTGELFF. In DNA form, the CDR3 reads TGTGCCAGCAGCCAGGGGAACACCGGGGAGCTGTTTTTT.

The chain has TRBV19 and TRBJ2-7; 11 bases are shared with TRBD1. Germline trimming cut 5 bases from V and 2 bases from J; bases unmatched to any gene: 5. From germline, CDR1 is LNHDA and CDR2 SQIVND (reference sequence). The CDR3 has 15 residues. The CDR3 nucleotides read TGTGCCAGTAGTTCCGGGACAGGGGGTCCCTACGAGCAGTACTTC. Its protein is CASSSGTGGPYEQYF.

This sequence joins TRBV5-6 and TRBJ1-2; 7 nucleotides line up with TRBD1. CDR1 is SGHDT, CDR2 YYEEEE, per germline. This CDR3 has 14 residues. The trim removed 4 bases at V and 3 bases at J, leaving 6 bases unmatched. CDR3 DNA: TGTGCCAGCAGCACATACAGGGGACACTATGGCTACACCTTC. It codes for CASSTYRGHYGYTF.

This chain uses TRBV5-4 with TRBJ2-7; D is perhaps TRBD1 (8 bases). CDR1 and CDR2 from the germline V gene are SGHNT and YYREEE (reference sequence). This CDR3 is built from 15 residues. V was trimmed by 0 bases and J by 4 bases, leaving 14 bases between them. The CDR3 bases are TGTGCCAGCAGCTTGGGGAACAGGGGGGGATACGAGCAGTACTTC. Amino acid sequence: CASSLGNRGGYEQYF.